The T cell receptor (beta chain) described here comes from a study of memory CD4+ T cells and cytomegalovirus serostatus. The overall study: This sample comes from healthy Belgian adults, roughly 9 CMV seropositive, approximately 23 seronegative.

Single viable CD3+CD4+CD8-CD45RO+ cells were sorted as the memory CD4+ T cells. Data came from immunoSEQ multiplex PCR; TCRdb stores just in-frame clones and leaves some out. The sample lists under 55,000 clones; 65% to 80% were seen once. The sample was memory CD4+ T cells from blood. The TCR sequence derives from an adult in good health and CMV-seropositive.

The DNA for the CDR3 is TGCGCCAGCAGCCCGGGACAGCCGTCCTATGGCTACACCTTC. Amino acids: CASSPGQPSYGYTF. The chain recombines TRBV5-1 with TRBJ1-2, with 7 bases matching TRBD1. Germline assignment: CDR1 SGHRS and CDR2 YFSETQ. The junction had 7 bases not matched to a gene; V was cut back by 4 bases and J by 4 bases. The CDR3 has 14 residues.